This T cell receptor beta chain comes out of a study of T-cell reconstitution after alpha-beta-depleted transplantation in children. Study-wide results and caveats: Reported findings indicate that, about two months after transplant, alpha-beta T cells came from several hundred expanded clones, which were derived from non-depleted graft cells.

Germline CDR1 DFQATT, CDR2 SNEGSKA (reference sequence). The ends lost 0 bases at V and 4 bases at J; junction bases unmatched: 10. The CDR3 is 16 residues long. This clonotype was counted many times. What it binds is not known. Researchers prepared the TCRbeta library using unique molecular identifiers, the study reports. TCRdb called the PCR reads again in MiXCR, with one record for every CDR3 protein. The sample comprises 330,000 or so distinct CDR3 sequences, over 9% of which are singletons, and around 7.6% rests with the top ten. V gene TRBV20-1 combines with J gene TRBJ2-3; 7 bases match TRBD2. The sample here was PBMCs, taken before TCRalphabeta/CD19-depleted stem cell transplant. This clonotype was obtained from a boy under two years old with acute myeloid leukemia, due to receive a stem cell transplant. CDR3 bases: TGCAGTGCTAGAGATCGGGAGCGGGGAGGCGCAGATACGCAGTATTTT. Translating it yields CSARDRERGGADTQYF.